The 18 T cell receptor beta chains reported below all come from one sample, sequenced in a study of human T cells and chemical hapten exposure. Described time point: pre-sensitization, week 0. Treatment specified: therapeutic diphenylcyclopropenone sensitization with weekly scalp DPC. MiXCR, run by TCRdb on the RACE reads, gives a single entry per CDR3 protein. The profile shows roughly 50,000 distinct CDR3 sequences, 9.9% of them singletons. The specimen comprised whole blood, sampled in connection with sensitization to the hapten diphenylcyclopropenone (DPC). Receptors were obtained from a man between 35 and 55 years old with alopecia areata. Some clones in this sample may be carry-over from other donors' samples.

This clonotype occurred many times. CDR3 bases: TGCAGTGCTAGAGATCATACTGATTACTCCTACAATGAGCAGTTCTTC. Its protein is CSARDHTDYSYNEQFF. The chain combines TRBV20-1 with TRBJ2-1; D is unclear. Germline CDR1 and CDR2: DFQATT and SNEGSKA (reference sequence). The CDR3 runs 16 residues. With 0 bases removed from V and 0 bases from J, the gap between germline ends came to 12 bases.

This clonotype occurred many times. This chain links TRBV28 with TRBJ2-7, with D hard to call. CDR1 is MDHEN, CDR2 SYDVKM, per germline. V lost 3 bases and J lost 9, with 9 bases in between. This CDR3 spans 11 amino acids. The CDR3, as DNA: TGTGCCAGCAGTTTTGGCGGAGTGCAGTACTTC. Translating gives CASSFGGVQYF.

This chain joins TRBV28 and TRBJ2-1, with 10 nucleotides matching TRBD2. The CDR3 covers 15 residues. With 7 bases clipped from V and 7 bases from J, the junction kept 10 bases outside the gene matches. CDR1 is MDHEN and CDR2 is SYDVKM in the germline V gene. CDR3 region: CASKGGASGSNEQFF. CDR3 in DNA: TGTGCCAGCAAAGGAGGGGCTAGCGGGAGTAATGAGCAGTTCTTC.

This clonotype showed up many times. The rearrangement links TRBV7-9 to TRBJ2-5; 15 bases agree with TRBD2. The length of the CDR3 is 18 residues. Germline V gene lookup returns CDR1 SEHNR and CDR2 FQNEAQ (reference sequence). V lost 5 bases to trimming and J lost 5 bases; unmatched junction nucleotides: 12. The CDR3 loop is CASSKLWTSGRVGETQYF. DNA for the CDR3: TGTGCCAGCAGCAAGTTATGGACTAGCGGGAGGGTTGGGGAGACCCAGTACTTC.

V usage is TRBV12-5 and J usage is TRBJ2-1; a weak D match, TRBD2 (6 bases). The CDR3 has 16 residues. Germline loops: CDR1 LGHNT, CDR2 FRNRAP. Trimming pared 0 bases from V and 5 bases from J, leaving 14 bases between. CDR3 in amino acids: CASGLVVAESHNEQFF. The CDR3 DNA sequence: TGTGCTAGTGGTTTGGTAGTAGCGGAGTCCCACAATGAGCAGTTCTTC. Drawing the rest from reference TRBV12-5 and TRBJ2-1, the complete variable domain is DARVTQTPRHKVTEMGQEVTMRCQPILGHNTVFWYRQTMMQGLELLAYFRNRAPLDDSGMPKDRFSAEMPDATLATLKIQPSEPRDSAVYFCASGLVVAESHNEQFFGPGTRLTVL.

This clonotype appeared many times. This chain's CDR3 is CASSFRPVSSTDTQYF. CDR3 nucleotides: TGTGCCAGCAGCTTCCGACCAGTATCAAGCACAGATACGCAGTATTTT. The chain is built from TRBV7-8 and TRBJ2-3, with D uncertain. In germline, CDR1 is SGHVS, CDR2 FQNEAQ. With 3 bases removed from V and 0 bases from J, the gap between germline ends came to 13 bases. The CDR3 is 16 amino acids.

This clonotype showed up just a few times. The chain employs TRBV27 and TRBJ2-1, with 10 nucleotides matching TRBD2. V dropped 2 bases and J dropped 2; count of bases not matched to a gene: 12. There are 19 residues in the CDR3. CDR1 MNHEY and CDR2 SMNVEV come from the germline V gene (reference sequence). The CDR3 sequence is CASSLNPALAGRTYNEQFF. The DNA of the CDR3 is TGTGCCAGCAGTTTAAATCCGGCACTAGCGGGACGAACCTACAATGAGCAGTTCTTC.

The table lists this clonotype with many counts. V usage is TRBV5-1 and J usage is TRBJ1-4; D gene unclear. The V and J ends lost 0 bases and 5 bases respectively, with 5 bases between them. The CDR3 has 13 amino acids. Germline CDR1 reads SGHRS; CDR2 reads YFSETQ. The CDR3 bases are TGCGCCAGCAGCTTGGCGGACAATGAAAAACTGTTTTTT. Amino acid sequence: CASSLADNEKLFF. Full variable domain (rest looked up from reference TRBV5-1 and TRBJ1-4): KAGVTQTPRYLIKTRGQQVTLSCSPISGHRSVSWYQQTPGQGLQFLFEYFSETQRNKGNFPGRFSGRQFSNSRSEMNVSTLELGDSALYLCASSLADNEKLFFGSGTQLSVL.

This clonotype was seen many times. The V gene is TRBV5-1, the J gene TRBJ1-1, with 9 bases lining up with TRBD1. V gave up 4 bases and J gave up 5 bases; unmatched junction bases: 12. The germline CDR1 and CDR2 sequences are SGHRS and YFSETQ. The CDR3 has 16 residues. CDR3 DNA: TGCGCCAGCAGCCAGGGACAGGGTGCCCAAGGAACTGAAGCTTTCTTT. This translates into CASSQGQGAQGTEAFF.

This clonotype appeared many times. The chain is built from TRBV9 and TRBJ2-1, with D possibly called TRBD1 or TRBD2 (5 bases each). The CDR3 is 12 amino acids. Germline V gives CDR1 SGDLS, CDR2 YYNGEE. The germline V and J ends were trimmed by 0 bases and 9 bases, with 7 bases remaining between them. The CDR3 DNA follows: TGTGCCAGCAGCGTAGGGGGGAGTGAGCAGTTCTTC. Its protein product is CASSVGGSEQFF.

The chain is built from TRBV28 and TRBJ2-3, with 8 bases fitting TRBD1. Trimming cost V 4 bases and J 2 bases; bases outside gene matches: 8. CDR1 and CDR2 from the germline V gene are MDHEN and SYDVKM. The CDR3 has 16 amino acids. CDR3 bases: TGTGCCAGCAGTTCGCCCGGGACAGGCCACACAGATACGCAGTATTTT. The encoded protein is CASSSPGTGHTDTQYF.

This clonotype was detected ten times or more. The rearrangement uses TRBV7-9 and TRBJ1-2, with 7 bases fitting TRBD1. Germline V gene data show CDR1 as SEHNR and CDR2 as FQNEAQ (reference sequence). Germline trimming cut 4 bases from V and 0 bases from J; bases unmatched to any gene: 8. This CDR3 has 16 residues. The CDR3 here is CASSSNLGTANYGYTF. The CDR3 DNA reads as TGTGCCAGCAGCTCGAATCTAGGGACAGCTAACTATGGCTACACCTTC.

This clonotype was found many times. V and J are TRBV7-8 and TRBJ2-3; 9 bases match TRBD2. The junction had 11 bases not matched to a gene; V was cut back by 3 bases and J by 1 base. Germline CDR1 is SGHVS and CDR2 is FQNEAQ. This CDR3 comprises 18 residues. CDR3 loop: CASSFPPAGGPRTDTQYF. Here the CDR3 DNA reads TGTGCCAGCAGCTTCCCCCCAGCGGGGGGTCCCCGCACAGATACGCAGTATTTT.

The J gene is TRBJ2-2, the V gene TRBV6-5; possibly TRBD1 or TRBD2 for D (5 bases each). V lost 5 bases, J lost 4 bases, and 17 bases lay in between. Germline loops: CDR1 MNHEY, CDR2 SVGAGI. The CDR3 runs to 16 residues. The CDR3 DNA sequence: TGTGCCAGCAGTGGTGGGGACGGATATCTCACCGGGGAGCTGTTTTTT. Amino acid sequence: CASSGGDGYLTGELFF.

This clonotype was counted at least ten times. CDR3 protein: CASSLRGRNTGELFF. CDR3 DNA: TGTGCCAGCAGCTTAAGGGGGCGCAACACCGGGGAGCTGTTTTTT. The V call is TRBV7-2, the J call TRBJ2-2; the match to TRBD1 covers 7 bases. Germline assignment: CDR1 SGHTA and CDR2 FQGNSA. Trimming removed 2 bases from V and 2 bases from J; junction bases left unmatched: 2. CDR3 length: 15 amino acids.

This clonotype was picked up many times. V and J are TRBV28 and TRBJ2-1, with D unresolved. The CDR3 consists of 13 residues. Trimming removed 6 bases from V and 3 bases from J, with 9 bases in between. Germline CDR1 is MDHEN and CDR2 is SYDVKM. DNA for the CDR3: TGTGCCAGCAGCCCCGCGAACTACAATGAGCAGTTCTTC. Its protein is CASSPANYNEQFF.

The J gene is TRBJ1-2, the V gene TRBV15, with no clear D. CDR1 is LNHNV and CDR2 is YYDKDF in the germline V gene (reference sequence). The CDR3 contains 11 residues. V lost 0 bases, J lost 11 bases, and 7 bases lay in between. The CDR3 region is CATSRDRQYTF. DNA for the CDR3: TGTGCCACCAGCAGAGATCGGCAGTACACCTTC.

This clonotype was counted only a few times. The chain has TRBV24-1 and TRBJ2-1; TRBD2 agrees at 9 bases. V dropped 0 bases and J dropped 8; count of bases not matched to a gene: 10. Germline V gene lookup returns CDR1 KGHDR and CDR2 SFDVKD. The CDR3 has 17 amino acids. Here the CDR3 reads CATSDLRAAGGADEQFF. CDR3 DNA: TGTGCCACCAGTGATTTGCGGGCAGCGGGAGGAGCGGATGAGCAGTTCTTC.